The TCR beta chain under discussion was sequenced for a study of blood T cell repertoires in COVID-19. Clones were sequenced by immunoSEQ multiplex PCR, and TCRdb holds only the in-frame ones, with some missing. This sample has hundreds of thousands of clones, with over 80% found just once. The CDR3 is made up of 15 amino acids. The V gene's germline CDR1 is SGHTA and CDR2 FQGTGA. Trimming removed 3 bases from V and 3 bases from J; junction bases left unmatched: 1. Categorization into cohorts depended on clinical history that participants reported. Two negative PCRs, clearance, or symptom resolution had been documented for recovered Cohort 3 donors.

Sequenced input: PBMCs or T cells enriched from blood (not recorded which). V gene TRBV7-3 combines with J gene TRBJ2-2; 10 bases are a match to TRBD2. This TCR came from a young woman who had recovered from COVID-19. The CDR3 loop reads CASSLSGRDTGELFF. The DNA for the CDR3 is TGTGCCAGCAGCTTGAGCGGGAGGGACACCGGGGAGCTGTTTTTT.